This T cell receptor beta chain appears in the sequencing data of a study of T cell changes during pregnancy in multiple sclerosis. Profiling relied on immunoSEQ multiplex PCR, and the TCRdb table lists in-frame clones only, not all of them. Of about 68,000 clones in the sample, approximately 92% were seen once. The material sequenced was peripheral blood, taken in the first trimester of pregnancy. The sequence derives from a female donor with multiple sclerosis, enrolled in a pregnancy study.

The DNA of the CDR3 is TGTGCCACCAGCAGAAGTCCTATCCGGGACAGGGTCACAGATACGCAGTATTTT. The encoded protein is CATSRSPIRDRVTDTQYF. This chain joins TRBV15 and TRBJ2-3; 9 bases line up with TRBD1. Trimming at V came to 2 bases and at J to 2 bases, leaving 11 bases not matched to a gene. This CDR3 is 18 amino acids long. Per the germline V gene, CDR1 is LNHNV and CDR2 is YYDKDF (reference sequence).